A selection of T cell receptor beta chains follows, all from one sample in a study of CD8+ T cells in alopecia areata. Only in-frame clones appear in the TCRdb table, and some are missing; sequencing was by immunoSEQ multiplex PCR. Among some 170,000 clones listed, 50% to 75% were seen once. Material: CD4+ T cells sorted from blood, obtained at approximately week 60, from a patient treated with tofacitinib. The receptors originated from a human donor with alopecia areata. The conserved cysteine and the conserved F or W are not part of the CDR3 here. D genes are given only for firm matches.

v_call,j_call,d_call,cdr3_aa
TRBV30,TRBJ1-6,-,AWSVPGISYNSPLH
TRBV20-1,TRBJ1-1,-,SASSPLGAF
TRBV4-2,TRBJ2-7,-,ASSQGQGVYEQY
TRBV5-1,TRBJ1-2,-,ASSLAQGPGYT
TRBV4-2,TRBJ2-6,-,ASSQPPGLALGGANVLT
TRBV10-3,TRBJ1-1,-,AISGQSEAF
TRBV9,TRBJ2-2,-,ASSVSLDSGLF
TRBV4-1,TRBJ1-6,TRBD1,ASSQSQSRGPRSPLH
TRBV9,TRBJ2-3,-,ASSVKWSTDTQY
TRBV7-2,TRBJ2-5,-,ASSFGGEETQY
TRBV18,TRBJ1-5,TRBD1,ASSPDRGGQPQH
TRBV9,TRBJ2-1,-,ASSVGFGAYNEQF
TRBV29-1,TRBJ1-1,-,SVRGQLLEAF
TRBV2,TRBJ1-5,-,ASGSLGNQPQH
TRBV18,TRBJ2-3,-,ASSPAGTPKEGTQY
TRBV5-1,TRBJ2-7,TRBD1,ASRSPGTGASYEQY
TRBV7-9,TRBJ1-1,TRBD1,ASSPGLQGGSAF
TRBV30,TRBJ1-5,TRBD1,AWSVGQGAGQPQH
TRBV29-1,TRBJ2-5,-,SVDGRRETQY
TRBV27,TRBJ2-3,-,ALIPSRDTQY
TRBV29-1,TRBJ2-3,-,SEAGTPSDTQY
TRBV29-1,TRBJ1-1,TRBD1,SDGRDSLNTEAF
TRBV7-6,TRBJ2-3,-,ASSLVGDFGSRTDTQY
TRBV29-1,TRBJ1-2,-,SVRHTGLDGYT
TRBV29-1,TRBJ1-2,-,SVGSLGGYT
TRBV6-1,TRBJ1-6,TRBD1,ASSSAGTGNSPLH
TRBV6-1,TRBJ2-2,-,ASSPFGANTGELF
TRBV29-1,TRBJ2-7,TRBD1,SVAGLQGAMGEQY
TRBV30,TRBJ2-1,TRBD2,AWRIASGGASEQF
TRBV19,TRBJ1-2,-,ASSPRGRGSRLSGYT
TRBV4-1,TRBJ2-7,-,ASSPRPPRDYEQY
TRBV5-8,TRBJ2-5,TRBD2,ASRPGTSLGETQY
TRBV5-4,TRBJ2-7,-,ASSLPGTPLGNYEQY
TRBV15,TRBJ2-4,TRBD2,ATSRAGGGNIQY
TRBV4-1,TRBJ2-5,-,ASSHVYQETQY
TRBV6-5,TRBJ2-2,-,ASSPAGGNTGELF
TRBV18,TRBJ2-2,-,ASHPLRGELF
TRBV21-1,TRBJ1-1,-,ASKNGRGDTEAF
TRBV27,TRBJ2-3,-,ASSPGYGTDTQY
TRBV19,TRBJ1-2,-,ASSLMNPYGYT
TRBV13,TRBJ2-3,TRBD2,ASSSGLLPDTQY
TRBV29-1,TRBJ2-1,-,SVEARLAGNEQF
TRBV5-5,TRBJ2-1,TRBD1,ASSPGTGSYNEQF
TRBV18,TRBJ1-2,-,ASSPALYKRF
TRBV18,TRBJ2-5,TRBD2,ASSPLGLAGGQETQY
TRBV2,TRBJ1-6,-,ASSSRGVESPLH
TRBV25-1,TRBJ1-4,TRBD1,ASSETTGGSIEKLF
TRBV11-3,TRBJ2-3,-,ASSQMGISTDTQY
TRBV6-5,TRBJ2-5,TRBD1,ASRGQRPGTQY
TRBV14,TRBJ1-2,-,ASSQDPVGGYT
TRBV27,TRBJ1-6,-,ASSWTGTYGSPLH